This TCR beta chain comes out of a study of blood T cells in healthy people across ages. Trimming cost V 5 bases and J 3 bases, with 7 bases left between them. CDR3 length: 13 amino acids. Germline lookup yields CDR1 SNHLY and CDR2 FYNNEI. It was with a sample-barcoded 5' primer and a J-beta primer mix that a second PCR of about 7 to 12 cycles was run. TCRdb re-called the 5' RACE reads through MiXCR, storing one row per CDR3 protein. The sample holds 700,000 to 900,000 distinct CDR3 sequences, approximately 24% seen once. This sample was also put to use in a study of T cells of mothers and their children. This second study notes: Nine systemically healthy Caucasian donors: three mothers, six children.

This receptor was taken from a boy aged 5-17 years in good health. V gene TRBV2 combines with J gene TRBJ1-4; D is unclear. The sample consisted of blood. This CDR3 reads CASSRQSNEKLFF. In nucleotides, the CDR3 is TGTGCCAGCAGTAGGCAGTCTAATGAAAAACTGTTTTTT.